This entry lists 9 T cell receptor beta chains sequenced from one sample in a study of breast tumors, draining lymph nodes, adjacent tissues (dated by TCRdb to the mid-2010s). The library was prepared using multiplex PCR. Sequencing was carried out with an Illumina HiSeq 2000. TCRdb took the public reads, trimmed them with fastp at Q25, ran MiXCR for clone calling and kept in-frame beta chains. Entries are consolidated by CDR3 protein sequence, retaining the most common genes and DNA. In all, the sample holds 85,000 to 130,000 distinct CDR3 sequences, and 21% of those were seen once. The top ten constitute less than 1.5% of the sample. The lymph node samples were taken from the axillary draining lymph nodes of breast cancer patients. Sequencing used axillary lymph node tissue. Receptors originate from a female donor with breast cancer. Some clones in this sample may be carry-over from other donors' samples.

This clonotype appeared many times. The chain has TRBV3-1 and TRBJ2-7, with D tentatively TRBD1 or TRBD2 (5 bases each). CDR3 size: 12 residues. V was pared by 8 bases and J by 6 bases, with 14 bases between. Germline V gives CDR1 LGHDT, CDR2 YNNKEL (reference sequence). In DNA, the CDR3 is TGTGCCAGCTCGGGGCAAGCGCGCGAGCAGTACTTC. It encodes CASSGQAREQYF.

A word on this clonotype: The junction and the germline gene differ at one end; a read error may be behind it. The chain's CDR3 is CASSLGTGGFQPQHF. The CDR3 nucleotides are TGTGCCAGCAGCTTAGGGACAGGGGGCTTTCAGCCTCAGCATTTT. The chain links TRBV7-2 to TRBJ1-5; TRBD1 aligns across 11 bases. CDR1 SGHTA and CDR2 FQGNSA come from the germline V gene. The CDR3 has 15 residues.

The chain uses TRBV5-4 and TRBJ2-5, with D perhaps TRBD1 or TRBD2 (6 bases each). Germline CDR1 SGHNT, CDR2 YYREEE (reference sequence). This CDR3 spans 15 amino acids. V was pared by 3 bases and J by 2 bases, with 14 bases between. CDR3 sequence: CASSSDGGSQETQYF. Written as DNA, the CDR3 is TGTGCCAGCAGCTCGGACGGGGGCTCTCAAGAGACCCAGTACTTC.

This clonotype was seen ten or more times. V usage is TRBV13 and J usage is TRBJ2-7, with D possibly TRBD1 on 6 matching bases. CDR1 is PRHDT and CDR2 is FYEKMQ in the germline V gene (reference sequence). The CDR3 contains 13 residues. V shed 6 bases and J shed 2 bases, with 11 bases lying between them. The CDR3 region has the DNA TGTGCCAGCAGTGGACAGTTAACCTACGAGCAGTACTTC. Its protein is CASSGQLTYEQYF.

This clonotype was seen ten or more times. The genes are TRBV6-1 and TRBJ2-7; D perhaps matches TRBD2 (5 bases). V lost 8 bases and J 4 bases, leaving 15 bases between the germline ends. CDR3 length equals 13 residues. Germline values: CDR1 MNHNS, CDR2 SASEGT. CDR3 in amino acids: CASLDFGIYEQYF. The CDR3 DNA reads as TGTGCCAGCTTGGACTTTGGGATATACGAGCAGTACTTC.

This clonotype was observed at least ten times. The chain recombines TRBV3-1 with TRBJ2-7; no definite D call. The CDR3 is 14 amino acids. Germline V gene data show CDR1 as LGHDT and CDR2 as YNNKEL (reference sequence). The V and J ends lost 1 base and 0 bases respectively, with 7 bases between them. CDR3 amino acids: CASSQAGHSYEQYF. CDR3 coding DNA: TGTGCCAGCAGCCAAGCCGGCCACTCCTACGAGCAGTACTTC.

Many counts were recorded for this clonotype. V is TRBV7-9 and J is TRBJ2-5; TRBD2 aligns across 10 bases. The CDR3 consists of 18 residues. The germline CDR1 and CDR2 sequences are SEHNR and FQNEAQ (reference sequence). Trimming took 1 base from V and 5 from J; bases not matched to a gene: 13. The CDR3 loop reads CASSLGNPLAGVSETQYF. As DNA, the CDR3 is TGTGCCAGCAGCTTAGGGAACCCTCTAGCGGGAGTATCTGAGACCCAGTACTTC.

In this sample, this clonotype turned up many times. V usage is TRBV7-3 and J usage is TRBJ2-1; the match to TRBD2 covers 8 bases. With 4 bases clipped from V and 0 bases from J, the junction kept 11 bases outside the gene matches. The CDR3 extends over 18 amino acids. CDR1 SGHTA and CDR2 FQGTGA come from the germline V gene. CDR3 sequence reads: CASSYLLAGPPSYNEQFF. CDR3 nucleotides: TGTGCCAGCAGCTACCTTCTAGCGGGCCCACCCTCCTACAATGAGCAGTTCTTC.

This chain connects TRBV6-1 to TRBJ1-1, with no clear D. The V gene's germline CDR1 is MNHNS and CDR2 SASEGT. Trimming removed 2 bases at V and 4 bases at J, with 14 bases between. CDR3 length equals 15 residues. The CDR3 reads CASSESPGGSTEAFF. DNA for the CDR3: TGTGCCAGCAGTGAAAGCCCAGGCGGAAGCACTGAAGCTTTCTTT.